This T cell receptor (beta chain) was found in a study of blood T cell repertoires in COVID-19 (dated by TCRdb to the early 2020s). In terms of the full investigation: Samples covering the acute and convalescent phases of COVID-19 were provided by collaborators in the United States, Italy and Spain. The samples were drawn from the first 160 participants of the ongoing ImmuneRACE study and from 1,254 subjects provided by 6 global collaborators. The prospective study material was composed of cDNA or gDNA derived from T cells, B-cell-depleted T cells, or PBMCs. The repertoires were made available in a free public database intended to serve as a resource for research on the immune response to SARS-CoV-2. Subjects who had been exposed to COVID-19, were actively infected with it, or had recovered from it provided the deeply sampled blood TCRbeta repertoires that made up the dataset. Where HLA class I and class II types were available, the types were taken from metadata supplied by the sample provider, not from assay-based typing. Sample metadata almost always included a de-identified subject ID, COVID-19 status, age in years and sex. What the work shows at the level of the full study, not this receptor alone: The amount of clinical and demographic metadata varied by source and participant and was provided uncurated.

The collaborating institutions used their own protocols to collect whole blood in K2EDTA tubes. Collaborator samples were shipped for TCRbeta analysis as frozen whole blood, isolated PBMCs, or DNA extracted from either sample type. Reading the germline V gene (reference sequence) gives CDR1 SEHNR and CDR2 FQNEAQ. V has 10 bases trimmed and J has 1 base trimmed; junction bases matching no gene number 5. From the cysteine through the phenylalanine, the CDR3 covers 13 amino acids. Only the CDR3 portion is preserved as DNA: 39 bases, with reading frame beginning at the first base. TCRbeta CDR3 regions were amplified from genomic DNA using the immunoSEQ Assay, a bias-controlled multiplex PCR. On the study's bioinformatics: The number of nucleated cells in each sample was estimated from the amplification of reference gene primers within the assay. To quantify the absolute abundance of each unique TCRbeta CDR3 rearrangement, sequence reads were collapsed and filtered. For each sample, productive Simpson clonality was calculated as the square root of Simpson's diversity index across productive rearrangements. The source is immuneACCESS, and TCRdb retained only in-frame sequences with V and J called. Part of the clones is not carried over; for the studies checked, unresolved V genes explain less than half of this, and the remainder is unexplained. V and J calls and clone size are given by that table; D and trimming were obtained from the DNA. Within this sample are under 120,000 clones, with over 75% of them counted one time only. In total, the top ten clones hold approximately 22% of the sample.

Comment on this clone: Its antigen remains undetermined. Per-nucleotide qualities are absent, and no much larger clonotype sits a single base away.

The TCR originated in a man in his 70s with active or convalescent COVID-19. The sample consisted of peripheral blood. The rearrangement joined TRBV7-9 to TRBJ1-1; 8 bases in between match TRBD1. The CDR3 reads CAITGQGNTEAFF. Read as DNA, the sequence is TGTGCCATCACCGGACAGGGGAACACTGAAGCTTTCTTT.